What follows are 8 T cell receptor beta chains derived from one specimen sequenced in a study of shared clonotypes between healthy human individuals. CD45RO negativity and positive selection for CCR7 defined naive CD8 cells, a population that excluded terminally differentiated effector memory CD45RA+ cells. Profiling relied on immunoSEQ multiplex PCR, and the TCRdb table lists in-frame clones only, not all of them. The data hold millions of clones, with around 96% observed a single time. Source material: naive CD8+ T cells sorted from blood. The receptors shown here come from a man between 18 and 35 years old in good health.

The chain carries TRBV27 and TRBJ2-7, with 8 nucleotides matching TRBD2. CDR3 length equals 16 residues. Germline trimming cut 1 base from V and 4 bases from J; bases unmatched to any gene: 9. Germline CDR1 MNHEY, CDR2 SMNVEV (reference sequence). The CDR3 sequence: CASSLYPREGHYEQYF. CDR3 nucleotides: TGTGCCAGCAGTTTATACCCTCGGGAGGGTCATTACGAGCAGTACTTC.

The chain couples TRBV30 to TRBJ2-5, with 7 positions matching TRBD1. Germline trimming cut 3 bases from V and 3 bases from J; bases unmatched to any gene: 10. The CDR3 has 15 residues. Germline CDR1 reads GTSNPN; CDR2 reads SVGIG (reference sequence). The CDR3 sequence: CAWSARQGSEETQYF. DNA of the CDR3: TGTGCCTGGAGCGCACGACAGGGATCAGAAGAGACCCAGTACTTC.

Notes on this clone: This same CDR3 is encoded by further DNA sequences in the sample. This chain joins TRBV6-5 and TRBJ1-2, with D perhaps TRBD1 (5 bases). CDR3 length: 14 residues. CDR1 and CDR2 (germline): MNHEY, SVGAGI. Trimming stripped 0 bases from V and 5 bases from J, with 10 bases between. The CDR3 DNA is TGTGCCAGCAGTTACTCGGAAGGGGTTTATGGCTACACCTTC. As protein: CASSYSEGVYGYTF.

J is TRBJ2-1 and V is TRBV4-1, with TRBD2 as a possible D gene (5 bases). Trimming pared 3 bases from V and 9 bases from J, leaving 15 bases between. CDR3 length: 14 residues. CDR1 MGHRA and CDR2 YSYEKL come from the germline V gene. The CDR3 sequence is CASSHHLGVIEQFF. CDR3 nucleotides: TGCGCCAGCAGCCACCACCTGGGAGTAATTGAGCAGTTCTTC.

This chain joins TRBV2 and TRBJ2-7, with a possible D match to TRBD2 (6 bases). V lost 4 bases, J lost 4 bases, and 14 bases lay in between. The CDR3 is 14 residues long. Germline V gene data show CDR1 as SNHLY and CDR2 as FYNNEI. The CDR3 is CASSAGEALYEQYF. CDR3 coding DNA: TGTGCCAGCAGTGCGGGGGAGGCCCTATACGAGCAGTACTTC.

The chain is built from TRBV6-5 and TRBJ2-1; 7 nucleotides line up with TRBD1. Unmatched junction bases numbered 7, after V lost 6 bases and J lost 5 bases. CDR3 length: 14 residues. From germline, CDR1 is MNHEY and CDR2 SVGAGI. The CDR3 protein is CASRITGENNEQFF. The DNA of the CDR3 is TGTGCCAGCAGAATAACAGGGGAAAACAATGAGCAGTTCTTC.

The CDR3 loop reads CASSLDLGNTDTQYF. The CDR3 DNA is TGTGCCAGCAGCTTAGATCTAGGTAACACAGATACGCAGTATTTT. The rearrangement joins TRBV11-2 to TRBJ2-3; D remains ambiguous. Per germline, CDR1 SGHAT and CDR2 FQNNGV. Trimming stripped 0 bases from V and 2 bases from J, with 9 bases between. This CDR3 comprises 15 residues.

The genes are TRBV5-6 and TRBJ2-1, with D unclear. CDR3 length equals 14 residues. From germline, CDR1 is SGHDT and CDR2 YYEEEE. Trimming left V 5 bases short and J 10 bases short, with 19 bases between. This CDR3 is CASRVTFSPREQFF. CDR3 sequence (DNA): TGTGCCAGCAGAGTCACCTTTAGTCCTCGGGAGCAGTTCTTC.